These 31 T cell receptor beta chains share one sample of origin, sequenced in a study of T cells in Graves' hyperthyroidism and ophthalmopathy. Amplification of TCR beta CDR3 regions was performed using RNA transcripts as template. Using the HTBI primer set, a first-round RT-PCR was run on the TCR CDR3. From the multiplex PCR reads, TCRdb called clonotypes with MiXCR, one entry per CDR3 protein. The data show under 700,000 distinct CDR3 sequences, with 16% seen just once and 15% to 20% held by the top ten. Sequenced input: blood. The receptors originated from a woman in her late teens or twenties with Graves' hyperthyroidism.

The chain employs TRBV7-2 and TRBJ1-1, with a weak D call TRBD1 (5 bases). V lost 1 base and J 0 bases, leaving 9 bases between the germline ends. This CDR3 contains 15 residues. Germline CDR1 and CDR2: SGHTA and FQGNSA. The CDR3 sequence: CASSLGGELNTEAFF. The DNA for the CDR3 is TGTGCCAGCAGCTTAGGGGGGGAGCTGAACACTGAAGCTTTCTTT.

The genes are TRBV9 and TRBJ2-1; no firm D call. With 0 bases removed from V and 7 bases from J, the gap between germline ends came to 14 bases. The CDR3 runs to 15 residues. Per the germline V gene, CDR1 is SGDLS and CDR2 is YYNGEE. The CDR3 spells CASSVAGKEKNEQFF. Here the CDR3 DNA reads TGTGCCAGCAGCGTAGCAGGAAAGGAGAAGAATGAGCAGTTCTTC.

V gene TRBV12-3 or TRBV12-4 combines with J gene TRBJ1-2, with 9 bases fitting TRBD1. V shed 6 bases, J shed 4 bases, and the junction held 6 bases outside the gene matches. CDR3 length equals 14 residues. The CDR3 spells CASSRGQGGYGYTF. In nucleotides, the CDR3 is TGTGCCAGCAGCCGGGGACAGGGCGGCTATGGCTACACCTTC.

This clonotype was counted between two and nine times. This chain connects TRBV20-1 to TRBJ2-5; 8 bases match TRBD2. The ends lost 4 bases at V and 2 bases at J; junction bases unmatched: 6. Germline-derived CDR1 and CDR2 are DFQATT and SNEGSKA (reference sequence). The CDR3 covers 14 residues. The CDR3: CSATREGLQETQYF. The CDR3 nucleotides read TGCAGTGCTACCCGGGAGGGCCTTCAAGAGACCCAGTACTTC.

This clonotype was seen ten or more times. V and J are TRBV20-1 and TRBJ1-2, with TRBD1 matching over 8 bases. This CDR3 region has 14 residues. Germline CDR1 DFQATT, CDR2 SNEGSKA (reference sequence). The J segment lost 7 bases and the V segment lost 0 bases, leaving 7 bases of the junction unmatched. CDR3 coding DNA: TGCAGTGCTAGAGATTCAGGGGGCTGGTCTGGCTACACCTTC. The encoded protein is CSARDSGGWSGYTF.

V usage is TRBV11-2 and J usage is TRBJ2-1; 10 positions match TRBD1. The CDR3 has 16 residues. The V gene's germline CDR1 is SGHAT and CDR2 FQNNGV. Trimming at V came to 5 bases and at J to 9 bases, leaving 13 bases not matched to a gene. CDR3 sequence (DNA): TGTGCCAGCAGCCCTGAGCCGGGACAGGGGATGAGTGAGCAGTTCTTC. Translation gives CASSPEPGQGMSEQFF.

This clonotype has only a few counts. The chain has TRBV7-2 and TRBJ1-1, with D tentatively TRBD1 (5 bases). Looked up from germline, CDR1 is SGHTA and CDR2 is FQGNSA. This CDR3 has 15 residues. The V gene lost 10 bases and the J gene lost 0 bases, with 18 bases spanning the gap. CDR3 amino acids: CATTHPGRLNTEAFF. The DNA for the CDR3 is TGTGCCACTACTCACCCGGGACGGCTGAACACTGAAGCTTTCTTT.

This clonotype was counted ten times or more. This rearrangement joins TRBV27 to TRBJ2-7, with D possibly matching TRBD2 (6 bases). The CDR3 covers 13 residues. The germline gives CDR1 MNHEY, CDR2 SMNVEV (reference sequence). The germline V and J ends were trimmed by 5 bases and 3 bases, with 11 bases remaining between them. The CDR3 spells CASSGGRFYEQYF. CDR3 coding DNA: TGTGCCAGCAGTGGGGGGAGGTTCTACGAGCAGTACTTC.

This clonotype was found many times. The chain uses TRBV6-1 and TRBJ1-2, with 10 positions matching TRBD1. Germline values: CDR1 MNHNS, CDR2 SASEGT. V lost 2 bases and J lost 6; bases outside the gene matches: 12. CDR3 length: 17 amino acids. The CDR3, as DNA: TGTGCCAGCAGTGAAAAGGTTTGGACAGGGGGATCGAATGGCTACACCTTC. Residues: CASSEKVWTGGSNGYTF.

This clonotype came up a few times. This rearrangement joins TRBV4-3 to TRBJ2-7; D is unresolved. The V gene lost 1 base and the J gene lost 3 bases, with 7 bases spanning the gap. Per the germline V gene, CDR1 is LGHNA and CDR2 is YSLEER. This CDR3 has 13 residues. In DNA, the CDR3 is TGCGCCAGCAGCCAAGGGTTGAACTACGAGCAGTACTTC. It encodes CASSQGLNYEQYF.

This clonotype was seen at least ten times. The genes are TRBV2 and TRBJ1-5; 7 nucleotides agree with TRBD1. J gave up 1 base and V 5 bases, and 2 bases lay outside the gene matches. Looked up from germline, CDR1 is SNHLY and CDR2 is FYNNEI. This CDR3 region has 14 residues. DNA for the CDR3: TGTGCCAGCAGTCCGGGACAGAGCAATCAGCCCCAGCATTTT. Its protein is CASSPGQSNQPQHF.

CDR3 in DNA: TGTGCCAGCAGTTACCCCGGGGGGCACACTGAAGCTTTCTTT. Residues: CASSYPGGHTEAFF. V is TRBV6-6 and J is TRBJ1-1, with D perhaps TRBD1 (6 bases). Germline CDR1 and CDR2: MNHNY and SVGAGI (reference sequence). Trimming removed 2 bases from V and 3 bases from J, with 10 bases in between. There are 14 residues in the CDR3.

This clonotype was found many times. The rearrangement joins TRBV20-1 to TRBJ2-1; D is unclear. The CDR3 has 15 amino acids. The ends were cut back, 3 bases at V and 9 bases at J, with 21 bases in the middle. The germline gives CDR1 DFQATT, CDR2 SNEGSKA (reference sequence). The CDR3 is CSASKLLITQFEQFF. The CDR3 region has the DNA TGCAGTGCTAGCAAACTTCTTATAACACAATTTGAGCAGTTCTTC.

The chain employs TRBV15 and TRBJ1-6; D gene ambiguous. This CDR3 comprises 13 residues. From germline, CDR1 is LNHNV and CDR2 YYDKDF (reference sequence). Trimming removed 9 bases at V and 7 bases at J, with 13 bases between. The CDR3 sequence is CATNRAENSPLHF. The CDR3 nucleotides read TGTGCCACAAACCGGGCCGAAAATTCACCCCTCCACTTT.

Concerning this clonotype itself: One base away lies a much larger clone, so this may be a sequencing read error. The chain combines TRBV18 with TRBJ2-1; 10 bases line up with TRBD1. Germline V gene data show CDR1 as KGHSH and CDR2 as LQKENI. The CDR3 consists of 14 residues. V was clipped by 6 bases and J by 6 bases; unmatched bases: 5. The CDR3 DNA reads as TGTGCCAGCTCGCTGAGACAGGGGGCCAATGAGCAGTTCTTC. It is translated as CASSLRQGANEQFF. Full variable domain (remainder filled in from reference TRBV18 and TRBJ2-1): NAGVMQNPRHLVRRRGQEARLRCSPMKGHSHVYWYRQLPEEGLKFMVYLQKENIIDESGMPKERFSAEFPKEGPSILRIQQVVRGDSAAYFCASSLRQGANEQFFGPGTRLTVL.

The chain couples TRBV28 to TRBJ2-2, with 9 positions matching TRBD2. The CDR3 extends over 15 amino acids. V dropped 6 bases and J dropped 4; count of bases not matched to a gene: 6. CDR1 and CDR2 (germline): MDHEN, SYDVKM. Here the CDR3 DNA reads TGTGCCAGCAGCCAAAGCGGGAGGAGCACCGGGGAGCTGTTTTTT. Amino acids: CASSQSGRSTGELFF.

This clonotype turned up a few times. The chain recombines TRBV6-1 with TRBJ2-7; D call uncertain. V dropped 8 bases and J dropped 6 bases, with 20 bases sitting between them. The germline V gene encodes CDR1 MNHNS and CDR2 SASEGT. The CDR3 covers 14 residues. Here the CDR3 DNA reads TGTGCCAGCCTTCCGGGCCTCCTCTCCCCCGAGCAGTACTTC. Translating it yields CASLPGLLSPEQYF.

This chain connects TRBV6-1 to TRBJ1-6; TRBD1 is a possible D gene (5 bases). The CDR3 totals 14 residues. Germline assignment: CDR1 MNHNS and CDR2 SASEGT. V was trimmed by 6 bases and J by 7 bases, leaving 13 bases between them. The CDR3 sequence is CASRPGPINSPLHF. Here the CDR3 DNA reads TGTGCCAGCAGGCCGGGACCGATAAATTCACCCCTCCACTTT.

This clonotype was found a few times. V usage is TRBV4-1 and J usage is TRBJ1-2, with 10 positions matching TRBD1. The CDR3 has 16 residues. V gave up 1 base and J gave up 4 bases; unmatched junction bases: 6. CDR1 is MGHRA and CDR2 is YSYEKL in the germline V gene. CDR3 region: CASSQAWTGGRYGYTF. The CDR3 DNA sequence: TGCGCCAGCAGCCAAGCCTGGACAGGGGGACGCTATGGCTACACCTTC.

The sample holds a few counts of this clonotype. The rearrangement links TRBV30 to TRBJ2-7; a weak D match, TRBD1 (6 bases). Germline CDR1 and CDR2: GTSNPN and SVGIG (reference sequence). The CDR3 contains 15 residues. V was clipped by 5 bases and J by 3 bases, with 20 bases between them. The CDR3 bases are TGTGCCTGGGCGACCCGGACAGAACTTTTCTACGAGCAGTACTTC. Translation: CAWATRTELFYEQYF.

This clonotype has at least ten counts. V gene TRBV20-1 combines with J gene TRBJ1-3; perhaps TRBD1 as D (5 bases). Germline V lookup: CDR1 DFQATT, CDR2 SNEGSKA (reference sequence). The CDR3 is 14 residues long. Trimming stripped 0 bases from V and 4 bases from J, with 10 bases between. DNA of the CDR3: TGCAGTGCTAGAGAAGGGGCGTCCGGAAACACCATATATTTT. Translating gives CSAREGASGNTIYF.

This clonotype was observed a few times. The chain is built from TRBV7-8 and TRBJ2-7; 7 nucleotides align to TRBD1. V lost 6 bases and J lost 5; bases outside the gene matches: 7. Germline V CDR1 and CDR2: SGHVS, FQNEAQ. The CDR3 runs to 13 residues. CDR3 in DNA: TGTGCCAGCAGACCTAGAGGGGGCCACGAGCAGTACTTC. Translating it yields CASRPRGGHEQYF.

This clonotype was seen many times. The chain links TRBV15 to TRBJ1-2; D ambiguous. Germline loops: CDR1 LNHNV, CDR2 YYDKDF (reference sequence). V was shortened by 5 bases and J by 4 bases, with 8 bases between the two germline ends. The CDR3 extends over 12 amino acids. DNA of the CDR3: TGTGCCACCAGCTGGGGTTCCTATGGCTACACCTTC. Amino acid sequence: CATSWGSYGYTF.

The chain is built from TRBV18 and TRBJ2-5; 8 bases are shared with TRBD1. After removal of 6 bases from V and 5 bases from J, the junction contained 8 bases not matched to a gene. Looked up from germline, CDR1 is KGHSH and CDR2 is LQKENI. CDR3 length: 14 residues. CDR3 bases: TGTGCCAGCTCTCCTCAGGGGGCCGATGAGACCCAGTACTTC. As protein: CASSPQGADETQYF.

This rearrangement joins TRBV30 to TRBJ2-7; D may be TRBD1 or TRBD2 (7 bases each). V was shortened by 5 bases and J by 2 bases, with 16 bases between the two germline ends. The germline gives CDR1 GTSNPN, CDR2 SVGIG (reference sequence). The CDR3 sequence is 14 residues long. This CDR3 reads CAWGRGTATYEQYF. The CDR3 coding sequence is TGTGCCTGGGGGCGGGGGACAGCTACCTACGAGCAGTACTTC. The full variable domain, with the rest looked up from reference TRBV30 and TRBJ2-7, is SQTIHQWPATLVQPVGSPLSLECTVEGTSNPNLYWYRQAAGRGLQLLFYSVGIGQISSEVPQNLSASRPQDRQFILSSKKLLLSDSGFYLCAWGRGTATYEQYFGPGTRLTVT.

The chain recombines TRBV7-9 with TRBJ1-2; D is undetermined. CDR1 is SEHNR and CDR2 is FQNEAQ in the germline V gene (reference sequence). Trimming removed 1 base from V and 8 bases from J, with 8 bases in between. The CDR3 has 12 residues. The CDR3 bases are TGTGCCAGCAGCTTAGGGGTAGTGGGCTACACCTTC. Translation: CASSLGVVGYTF.

The V gene is TRBV30, the J gene TRBJ1-2, with D tentatively TRBD1 (5 bases). V dropped 5 bases and J dropped 2 bases, with 12 bases sitting between them. This CDR3 is 13 amino acids long. The germline V gene encodes CDR1 GTSNPN and CDR2 SVGIG (reference sequence). Here the CDR3 DNA reads TGTGCCTGGGGGGGACTGCCGAACTATGGCTACACCTTC. This gives the protein CAWGGLPNYGYTF.

This clonotype has a single count. This chain uses TRBV6-2 or TRBV6-3 with TRBJ2-2; 7 bases are a match to TRBD1. The CDR3 loop spans 17 amino acids. The V gene's germline CDR1 is MNHEY and CDR2 SVGEGT. The trim removed 1 base at V and 2 bases at J, leaving 7 bases unmatched. CDR3 region: CASSYYDRVDNTGELFF. In DNA form, the CDR3 reads TGTGCCAGCAGTTACTACGACAGGGTCGATAACACCGGGGAGCTGTTTTTT.

This clonotype was detected ten times or more. V and J are TRBV20-1 and TRBJ1-1; D remains unclear. The CDR3 covers 14 residues. Germline CDR1 and CDR2: DFQATT and SNEGSKA (reference sequence). The V end lost 0 bases, the J end lost 7 bases, and 15 bases lay between the germline ends. The CDR3 here is CSAREIAAGGEAFF. In DNA, the CDR3 is TGCAGTGCTAGAGAAATCGCGGCGGGAGGTGAAGCTTTCTTT.

In its sample, this clonotype was seen a few times. The V and J genes are TRBV7-2 and TRBJ2-4, with 8 bases lining up with TRBD1. The V and J ends lost 6 bases and 4 bases, in that order; junction bases with no gene match: 8. CDR1 and CDR2 (germline): SGHTA, FQGNSA. The CDR3 is 15 amino acids. Here the CDR3 reads CASSIPWTGKNIQYF. For the CDR3, the DNA is TGTGCCAGCAGTATACCCTGGACAGGGAAAAACATTCAGTACTTC.

J is TRBJ2-3 and V is TRBV7-9; 10 positions match TRBD2. From germline, CDR1 is SEHNR and CDR2 FQNEAQ (reference sequence). After removal of 2 bases from V and 5 bases from J, the junction contained 4 bases not matched to a gene. CDR3 size: 15 residues. In DNA form, the CDR3 reads TGTGCCAGCAGCTTAATCGCTAGCGGGGGAGATACGCAGTATTTT. This translates into CASSLIASGGDTQYF.